This record concerns one TCR beta chain sequence. This sample's RNA came from whole unsorted tissue. The data stem from a study of tumor and adjacent non-tumor tissue in lung cancer. The CDR3 is 14 residues long. The V segment lost 3 bases and the J segment 4 bases; nucleotides outside the gene matches: 7. The V gene's germline CDR1 is DFQATT and CDR2 SNEGSKA (reference sequence). The library came from three nested PCR rounds adapted from ARM-PCR protocols. Via MiXCR, TCRdb re-called the multiplex PCR reads, giving one row per CDR3 protein. The table lists more than 95,000 distinct CDR3 sequences, over 65% of them singletons.

Sequencing used lung tumor tissue. This sequence was found in a man younger than 40 with non-small cell lung cancer. The chain is built from TRBV20-1 and TRBJ2-3, with 7 nucleotides matching TRBD2. The CDR3 loop is CSASPSGRADTQYF. For the CDR3, the DNA is TGCAGTGCTAGCCCCTCGGGGAGGGCAGATACGCAGTATTTT.